This is a list of T cell receptor beta chains from one sample in a study of regulatory dendritic cells for organ transplantation. TCRdb's table, derived via immunoSEQ multiplex PCR, lists solely in-frame clones and lacks some. The data hold 25,000 to 30,000 clones, with about four fifths observed a single time. The sample comprised naive CD8+ T cells from blood. Receptor source: a human donor in good health. The CDR3 runs from the conserved cysteine through the conserved F or W. Fields, in order: clone size, D gene, J gene, V gene, CDR3 DNA, CDR3 protein. The D gene is left open where the match is weak. A clone size is listed for some rows: how often the clone was seen (once, few, many), or a class if it is expanded.

abundance: NA; d_gene: TRBD2; j_gene: TRBJ2-3; v_gene: TRBV11-3; CDR3nt: TGTGCCAGCAGCTTAGATTTAGAGGGAGGGGATACGCAGTATTTT; CDR3aa: CASSLDLEGGDTQYF
abundance: NA; d_gene: TRBD1; j_gene: TRBJ1-2; v_gene: TRBV11-2; CDR3nt: TGTGCCAGCAGCCCAGGGACAGGGGGCTTTGGCTACACCTTC; CDR3aa: CASSPGTGGFGYTF
abundance: NA; d_gene: TRBD1; j_gene: TRBJ1-1; v_gene: TRBV7-9; CDR3nt: TGTGCCAGCAGCTTAGTCGGGACAGGGAGAAACACTGAAGCTTTCTTT; CDR3aa: CASSLVGTGRNTEAFF
abundance: NA; d_gene: NA; j_gene: TRBJ2-3; v_gene: TRBV2; CDR3nt: TGTGCCCACGGGGGAGATACGCAGTATTTT; CDR3aa: CAHGGDTQYF
abundance: NA; d_gene: TRBD1; j_gene: TRBJ1-1; v_gene: TRBV15; CDR3nt: TGTGCCACCAGCAGGGACAGGGGCTCGAACACTGAAGCTTTCTTT; CDR3aa: CATSRDRGSNTEAFF
abundance: NA; d_gene: NA; j_gene: TRBJ2-7; v_gene: TRBV13; CDR3nt: TGTGCCAGCAGCTCCTCAGGGTTTTCCGAGCAGTACTTC; CDR3aa: CASSSSGFSEQYF
abundance: NA; d_gene: TRBD1; j_gene: TRBJ2-7; v_gene: TRBV6-1; CDR3nt: TGTGCCAGCAGGTCGACAGGGGGCCTCTCCTACGAGCAGTACTTC; CDR3aa: CASRSTGGLSYEQYF
abundance: once; d_gene: NA; j_gene: TRBJ2-5; v_gene: TRBV5-1; CDR3nt: TGCGCCAGCAGCTCAACTACAGGGTACCAAGAGACCCAGTACTTC; CDR3aa: CASSSTTGYQETQYF
abundance: NA; d_gene: NA; j_gene: TRBJ2-5; v_gene: TRBV7-9; CDR3nt: TGTGCCAGCAGCTTAGCGATCGGACAGCCTGCAGAGACCCAGTACTTC; CDR3aa: CASSLAIGQPAETQYF
abundance: NA; d_gene: NA; j_gene: TRBJ2-1; v_gene: TRBV6-4; CDR3nt: TGTGCCAGCAGTGACAGCCCCTACAATGAGCAGTTCTTC; CDR3aa: CASSDSPYNEQFF
abundance: NA; d_gene: NA; j_gene: TRBJ2-3; v_gene: TRBV9; CDR3nt: TGTGCCAGCAGCGTAGCGCAGAGGGCAGATACGCAGTATTTT; CDR3aa: CASSVAQRADTQYF
abundance: NA; d_gene: TRBD1; j_gene: TRBJ2-7; v_gene: TRBV4-3; CDR3nt: TGCGCCAGCACCCAATCCCGGACAGGTGGGCACGAGCAGTACTTC; CDR3aa: CASTQSRTGGHEQYF
abundance: NA; d_gene: NA; j_gene: TRBJ1-5; v_gene: TRBV19; CDR3nt: TGTGCCAGTAGTATGACAGGAAATCAGCCCCAGCATTTT; CDR3aa: CASSMTGNQPQHF
abundance: NA; d_gene: NA; j_gene: TRBJ2-5; v_gene: TRBV13; CDR3nt: TGTGCCAGCAGCTTAAGCGGAGGAGAGACCCAGTACTTC; CDR3aa: CASSLSGGETQYF
abundance: NA; d_gene: NA; j_gene: TRBJ2-1; v_gene: TRBV2; CDR3nt: TGTGCCAGCAGTGAAGCGCGGAGGGTTAATGAGCAGTTCTTC; CDR3aa: CASSEARRVNEQFF
abundance: NA; d_gene: NA; j_gene: TRBJ2-2; v_gene: TRBV7-2; CDR3nt: TGTGCCAGCAGCTTGGGGGTGGACAGCTCGAACACCGGGGAGCTGTTTTTT; CDR3aa: CASSLGVDSSNTGELFF
abundance: NA; d_gene: NA; j_gene: TRBJ2-2; v_gene: TRBV7-9; CDR3nt: TGTGCCAGCAGTGTTGGGAGTTCGGGGGAGCTGTTTTTT; CDR3aa: CASSVGSSGELFF
abundance: NA; d_gene: NA; j_gene: TRBJ1-1; v_gene: TRBV5-6; CDR3nt: TGTGCCAGCAGCTCCGCCGGGGTAACTGAAGCTTTCTTT; CDR3aa: CASSSAGVTEAFF
abundance: NA; d_gene: NA; j_gene: TRBJ1-2; v_gene: TRBV5-1; CDR3nt: TGCGCCAGCAGCTCTTCGACAGGTCGTAATGGCTACACCTTC; CDR3aa: CASSSSTGRNGYTF
abundance: NA; d_gene: NA; j_gene: TRBJ1-1; v_gene: TRBV28; CDR3nt: TGTGCCAGCAGTTGGCGGACAGCGAACACTGAAGCTTTCTTT; CDR3aa: CASSWRTANTEAFF
abundance: NA; d_gene: NA; j_gene: TRBJ1-1; v_gene: TRBV9; CDR3nt: TGTGCCAGCAGCCCTCACGGGCAGGGGACCACTGAAGCTTTCTTT; CDR3aa: CASSPHGQGTTEAFF
abundance: NA; d_gene: NA; j_gene: TRBJ1-1; v_gene: TRBV25-1; CDR3nt: TGTGCCAGCAGTGAAATGGGAGGGAAGGAAGCTTTCTTT; CDR3aa: CASSEMGGKEAFF
abundance: once; d_gene: TRBD1; j_gene: TRBJ2-5; v_gene: TRBV9; CDR3nt: TGTGCCAGCAGCACGTGGGACAGGGATCAAGAGACCCAGTACTTC; CDR3aa: CASSTWDRDQETQYF
abundance: few; d_gene: NA; j_gene: TRBJ1-1; v_gene: TRBV5-6; CDR3nt: TGTGCCAGCAGTCTTGGGCTCGGTAAAGCTTTCTTT; CDR3aa: CASSLGLGKAFF
abundance: NA; d_gene: TRBD2; j_gene: TRBJ2-3; v_gene: TRBV19; CDR3nt: TGTGCCAGTAGTATACAACTAGCGGGGCTCACAGATACGCAGTATTTT; CDR3aa: CASSIQLAGLTDTQYF
abundance: NA; d_gene: NA; j_gene: TRBJ2-7; v_gene: TRBV7-8; CDR3nt: TGTGCCAGCAGTTCCCTAGGGGGGGCAGCTTACGAGCAGTACTTC; CDR3aa: CASSSLGGAAYEQYF
abundance: NA; d_gene: TRBD2; j_gene: TRBJ2-1; v_gene: TRBV20-1; CDR3nt: TGCAGTGCTGCGACTAGCGGGGAGCAGTTCTTC; CDR3aa: CSAATSGEQFF
abundance: NA; d_gene: NA; j_gene: TRBJ1-1; v_gene: TRBV27; CDR3nt: TGTGCCAGCAGTCCTCGACCCGACAAGTGGACTGAAGCTTTCTTT; CDR3aa: CASSPRPDKWTEAFF
abundance: few; d_gene: NA; j_gene: TRBJ2-2; v_gene: TRBV12-5; CDR3nt: TGTGCTAGTGGTTTGGTCGCGGGGCCCGGGGAGCTGTTTTTT; CDR3aa: CASGLVAGPGELFF
abundance: NA; d_gene: TRBD2; j_gene: TRBJ2-1; v_gene: TRBV6-5; CDR3nt: TGTGCCAGCAGTCAGGGACTAGCGGGGTACAATGAGCAGTTCTTC; CDR3aa: CASSQGLAGYNEQFF
abundance: NA; d_gene: NA; j_gene: TRBJ1-4; v_gene: TRBV19; CDR3nt: TGTGCCAGTAGTAGGTCAGGGGTGCCAAGTGAAAAACTGTTTTTT; CDR3aa: CASSRSGVPSEKLFF
abundance: NA; d_gene: NA; j_gene: TRBJ1-5; v_gene: TRBV4-1; CDR3nt: TGCGCCAGCAGCCAAGATAAAGGGGATCAGCCCCAGCATTTT; CDR3aa: CASSQDKGDQPQHF
abundance: few; d_gene: TRBD1; j_gene: TRBJ1-1; v_gene: TRBV4-3; CDR3nt: TGCGCCAGCAGCCAAGTTCTCCAGGGGGACACTGAAGCTTTCTTT; CDR3aa: CASSQVLQGDTEAFF
abundance: NA; d_gene: NA; j_gene: TRBJ1-1; v_gene: TRBV19; CDR3nt: TGTGCCAGTAGTATAGGACATTTGAACACTGAAGCTTTCTTT; CDR3aa: CASSIGHLNTEAFF
abundance: few; d_gene: TRBD1; j_gene: TRBJ2-7; v_gene: TRBV19; CDR3nt: TGTGCCAGTAGTATCCGACAGGGGGACTACGAGCAGTACTTC; CDR3aa: CASSIRQGDYEQYF
abundance: NA; d_gene: TRBD1; j_gene: TRBJ2-5; v_gene: TRBV7-9; CDR3nt: TGTGCCAGCAGCTTAGTTTACCGGACAGGGGGAATATTAGAGACCCAGTACTTC; CDR3aa: CASSLVYRTGGILETQYF